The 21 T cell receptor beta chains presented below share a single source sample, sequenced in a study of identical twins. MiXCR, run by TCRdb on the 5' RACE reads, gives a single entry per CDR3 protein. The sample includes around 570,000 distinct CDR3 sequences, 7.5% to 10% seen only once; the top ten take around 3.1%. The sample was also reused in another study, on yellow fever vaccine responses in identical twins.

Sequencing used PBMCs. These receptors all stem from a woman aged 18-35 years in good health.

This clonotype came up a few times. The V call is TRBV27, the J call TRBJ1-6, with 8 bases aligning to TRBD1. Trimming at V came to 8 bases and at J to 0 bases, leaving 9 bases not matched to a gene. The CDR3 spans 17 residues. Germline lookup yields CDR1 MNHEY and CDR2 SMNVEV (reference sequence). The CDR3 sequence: CASRGQGRGSYNSPLHF. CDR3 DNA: TGTGCCAGCCGCGGACAGGGACGGGGCTCCTATAATTCACCCCTCCACTTT.

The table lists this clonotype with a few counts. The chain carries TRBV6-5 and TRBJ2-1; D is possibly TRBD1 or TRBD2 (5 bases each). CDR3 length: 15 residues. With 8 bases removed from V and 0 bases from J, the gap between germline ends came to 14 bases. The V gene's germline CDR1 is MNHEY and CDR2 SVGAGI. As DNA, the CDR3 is TGTGCCAGCTTGATCCGGGGCCTCTCCTACAATGAGCAGTTCTTC. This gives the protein CASLIRGLSYNEQFF.

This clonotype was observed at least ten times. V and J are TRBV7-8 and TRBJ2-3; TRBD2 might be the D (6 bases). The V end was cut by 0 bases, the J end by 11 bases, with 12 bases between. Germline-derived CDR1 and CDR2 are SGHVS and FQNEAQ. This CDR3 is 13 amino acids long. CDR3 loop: CASSLAGGLEQYF. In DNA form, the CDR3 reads TGTGCCAGCAGCTTAGCGGGGGGACTTGAGCAGTATTTT. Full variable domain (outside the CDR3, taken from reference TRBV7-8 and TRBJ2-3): GAGVSQSPRYKVAKRGQDVALRCDPISGHVSLFWYQQALGQGPEFLTYFQNEAQLDKSGLPSDRFFAERPEGSVSTLKIQRTQQEDSAVYLCASSLAGGLEQYFGPGTRLTVL.

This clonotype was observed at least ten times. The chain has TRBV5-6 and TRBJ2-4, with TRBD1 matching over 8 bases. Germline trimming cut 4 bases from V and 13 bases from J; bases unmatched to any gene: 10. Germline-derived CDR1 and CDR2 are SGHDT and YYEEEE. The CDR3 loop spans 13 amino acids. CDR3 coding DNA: TGTGCCAGCAGCGCATACCAGGGGGCTAAGCAGTACTTC. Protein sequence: CASSAYQGAKQYF.

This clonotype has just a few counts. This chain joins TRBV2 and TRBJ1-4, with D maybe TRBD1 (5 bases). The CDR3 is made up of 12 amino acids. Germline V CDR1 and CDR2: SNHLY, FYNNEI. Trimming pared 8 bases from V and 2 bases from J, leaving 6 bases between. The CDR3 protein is CASAGTNEKLFF. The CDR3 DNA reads TGTGCCAGCGCAGGGACTAATGAAAAACTGTTTTTT.

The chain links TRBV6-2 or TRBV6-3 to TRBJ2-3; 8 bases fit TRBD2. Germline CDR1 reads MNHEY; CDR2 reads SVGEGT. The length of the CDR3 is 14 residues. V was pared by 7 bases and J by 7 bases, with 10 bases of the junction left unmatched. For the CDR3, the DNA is TGTGCCAGCACCCCGGCGGGGGGTCTAAATACGCAGTATTTT. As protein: CASTPAGGLNTQYF.

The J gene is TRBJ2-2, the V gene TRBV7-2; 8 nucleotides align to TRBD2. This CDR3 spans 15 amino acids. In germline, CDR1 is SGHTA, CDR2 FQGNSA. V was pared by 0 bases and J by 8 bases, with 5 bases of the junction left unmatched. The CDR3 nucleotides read TGTGCCAGCAGCTTAGCGGGGACTAGGGGGGGGGAGCTGTTTTTT. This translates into CASSLAGTRGGELFF.

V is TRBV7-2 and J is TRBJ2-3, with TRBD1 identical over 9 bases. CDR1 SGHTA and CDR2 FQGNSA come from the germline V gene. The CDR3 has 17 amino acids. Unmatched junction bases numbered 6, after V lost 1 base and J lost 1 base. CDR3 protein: CASSLGTGVWGTDTQYF. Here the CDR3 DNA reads TGTGCCAGCAGCTTAGGGACAGGGGTCTGGGGCACAGATACGCAGTATTTT.

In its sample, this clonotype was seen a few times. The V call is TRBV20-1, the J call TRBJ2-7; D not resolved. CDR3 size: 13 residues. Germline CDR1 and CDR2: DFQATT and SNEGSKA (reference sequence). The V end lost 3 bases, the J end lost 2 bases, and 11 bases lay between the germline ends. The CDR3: CSASMGTPYEQYF. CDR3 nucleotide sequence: TGCAGTGCTAGTATGGGCACCCCCTACGAGCAGTACTTC.

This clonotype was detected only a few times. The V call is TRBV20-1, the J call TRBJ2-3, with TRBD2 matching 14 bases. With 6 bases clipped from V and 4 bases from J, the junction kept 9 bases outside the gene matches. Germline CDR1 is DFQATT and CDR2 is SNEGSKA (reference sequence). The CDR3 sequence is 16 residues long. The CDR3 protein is CSALGLAGVRADTQYF. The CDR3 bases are TGCAGTGCCTTGGGACTAGCGGGAGTTAGGGCAGATACGCAGTATTTT.

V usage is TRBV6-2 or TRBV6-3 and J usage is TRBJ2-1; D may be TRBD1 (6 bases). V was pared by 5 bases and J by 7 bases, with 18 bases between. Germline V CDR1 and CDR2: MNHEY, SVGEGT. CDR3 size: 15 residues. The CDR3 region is CASSGGQPTLNEQFF. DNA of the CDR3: TGTGCCAGCAGTGGCGGACAGCCCACGCTTAATGAGCAGTTCTTC.

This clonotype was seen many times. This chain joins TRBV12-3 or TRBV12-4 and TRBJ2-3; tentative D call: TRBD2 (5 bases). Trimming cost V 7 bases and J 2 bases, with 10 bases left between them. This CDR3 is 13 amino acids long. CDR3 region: CASILSDTDTQYF. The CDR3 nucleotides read TGTGCCAGCATTCTTAGCGACACAGATACGCAGTATTTT.

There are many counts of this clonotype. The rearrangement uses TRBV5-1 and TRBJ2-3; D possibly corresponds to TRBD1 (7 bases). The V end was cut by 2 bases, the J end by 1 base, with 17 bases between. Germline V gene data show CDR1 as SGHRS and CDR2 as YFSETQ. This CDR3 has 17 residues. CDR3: CASSLPTGDLGTDTQYF. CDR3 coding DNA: TGCGCCAGCAGCTTACCCACAGGGGACTTAGGCACAGATACGCAGTATTTT. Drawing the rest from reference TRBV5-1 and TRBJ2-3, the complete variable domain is KAGVTQTPRYLIKTRGQQVTLSCSPISGHRSVSWYQQTPGQGLQFLFEYFSETQRNKGNFPGRFSGRQFSNSRSEMNVSTLELGDSALYLCASSLPTGDLGTDTQYFGPGTRLTVL.

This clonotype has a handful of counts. Here the CDR3 DNA reads TGTGCCAGCAGCTTAGTTTCGTGGACAGGGGGGAACACTGAAGCTTTCTTT. Translation: CASSLVSWTGGNTEAFF. V and J are TRBV7-2 and TRBJ1-1; the match to TRBD1 covers 10 bases. Germline CDR1 and CDR2: SGHTA and FQGNSA. The V gene end was trimmed by 1 base and the J gene end by 1 base; junction bases not matched to a gene: 6. CDR3 size: 17 residues.

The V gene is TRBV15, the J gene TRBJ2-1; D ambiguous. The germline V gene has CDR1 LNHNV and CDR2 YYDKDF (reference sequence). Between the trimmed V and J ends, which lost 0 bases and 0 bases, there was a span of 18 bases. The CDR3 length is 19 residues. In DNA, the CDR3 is TGTGCCACCAGCAGAGACCCCAGTCGGCTGGGCCTCTCCTACAATGAGCAGTTCTTC. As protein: CATSRDPSRLGLSYNEQFF.

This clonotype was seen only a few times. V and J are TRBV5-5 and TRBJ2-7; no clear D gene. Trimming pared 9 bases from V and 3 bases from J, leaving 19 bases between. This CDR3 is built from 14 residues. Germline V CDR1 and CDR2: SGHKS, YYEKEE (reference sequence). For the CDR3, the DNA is TGTGCCACCGGAAAGGTGGGCTCCTTCTACGAGCAGTACTTC. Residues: CATGKVGSFYEQYF. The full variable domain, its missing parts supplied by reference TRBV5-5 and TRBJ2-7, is DAGVTQSPTHLIKTRGQQVTLRCSPISGHKSVSWYQQVLGQGPQFIFQYYEKEERGRGNFPDRFSARQFPNYSSELNVNALLLGDSALYLCATGKVGSFYEQYFGPGTRLTVT.

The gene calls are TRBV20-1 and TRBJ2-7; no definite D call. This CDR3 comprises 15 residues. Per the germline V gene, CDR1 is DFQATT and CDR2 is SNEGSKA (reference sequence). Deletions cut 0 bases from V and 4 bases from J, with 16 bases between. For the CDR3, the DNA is TGCAGTGCTAGAGATCAGCTTGGCGGAATTTACGAGCAGTACTTC. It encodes CSARDQLGGIYEQYF.

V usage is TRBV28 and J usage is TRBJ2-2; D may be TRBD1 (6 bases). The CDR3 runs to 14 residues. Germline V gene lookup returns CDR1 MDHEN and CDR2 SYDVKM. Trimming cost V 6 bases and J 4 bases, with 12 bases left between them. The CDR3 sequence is CASRSTGVTGELFF. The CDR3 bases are TGTGCCAGCAGGTCGACAGGCGTCACCGGGGAGCTGTTTTTT.

In DNA, the CDR3 is TGTGCCAGCAAGGGGTCCCCGGAGGGCAATGAGCAGTTCTTC. Translation: CASKGSPEGNEQFF. The J gene is TRBJ2-1, the V gene TRBV6-4, with D possibly being TRBD2 (6 bases). The CDR3 consists of 14 residues. V lost 7 bases, J lost 6 bases, and 16 bases lay in between. In germline, CDR1 is MRHNA, CDR2 SNTAGT.

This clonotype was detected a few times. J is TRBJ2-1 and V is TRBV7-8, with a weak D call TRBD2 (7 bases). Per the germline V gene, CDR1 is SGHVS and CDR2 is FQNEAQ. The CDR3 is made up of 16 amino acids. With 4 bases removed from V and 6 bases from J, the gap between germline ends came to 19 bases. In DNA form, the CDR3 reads TGTGCCAGCAGCTACCGAGGGGGGGGGCCCAGCAATGAGCAGTTCTTC. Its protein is CASSYRGGGPSNEQFF.

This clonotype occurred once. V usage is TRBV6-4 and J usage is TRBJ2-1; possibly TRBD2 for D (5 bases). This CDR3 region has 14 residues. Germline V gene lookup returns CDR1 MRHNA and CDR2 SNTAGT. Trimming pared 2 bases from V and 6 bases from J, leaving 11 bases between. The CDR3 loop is CASSDGSAANEQFF. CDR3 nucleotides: TGTGCCAGCAGTGACGGGAGCGCGGCCAATGAGCAGTTCTTC.